Below are 24 T cell receptor beta chains sequenced from a single sample in a study of blood T cell repertoires in COVID-19. Method: immunoSEQ multiplex PCR; TCRdb's copy keeps in-frame clones and lacks some. This sample yields approximately 300,000 clones, of which around 91% are seen a single time; under 1.1% belongs to the top ten. The sample comprised peripheral blood. Receptor source: a woman between 40 and 50 years old with COVID-19, enrolled during active disease.

The genes are TRBV6-5 and TRBJ1-1, with TRBD1 as a possible D gene (5 bases). Germline V CDR1 and CDR2: MNHEY, SVGAGI. Trimming took off 5 bases at V and 6 bases at J, with 19 bases between the two ends. The length of the CDR3 is 15 residues. CDR3 sequence (DNA): TGTGCCAGCAGTCGCGGATGGGGCAGCTTGGCTGAAGCTTTCTTT. Translation gives CASSRGWGSLAEAFF.

This clone was detected only once. The chain couples TRBV21-1 to TRBJ2-7; the table gives TRBD1 as D, unverified against the DNA. TRBV21-1 is annotated as a pseudogene. CDR3 length: 21 residues. The CDR3 here is CASSKGGRTGPAQLGAYEQYF. The CDR3 DNA follows: TGTGCCAGCAGCAAAGGGGGACGGACAGGGCCAGCTCAATTGGGAGCCTACGAGCAGTACTTC.

The rearrangement joins TRBV15 to TRBJ2-7; 7 bases agree with TRBD2. Germline CDR1 and CDR2: LNHNV and YYDKDF (reference sequence). After removal of 0 bases from V and 1 base from J, the junction contained 9 bases not matched to a gene. The CDR3 extends over 17 amino acids. CDR3 residues: CATSRDKAGRQSYEQYF. In DNA, the CDR3 is TGTGCCACCAGCAGAGATAAGGCCGGGAGGCAATCCTACGAGCAGTACTTC.

J is TRBJ1-2 and V is TRBV3-1 (or the pseudogene TRBV3-2); no reliable D call. This CDR3 comprises 12 residues. The V end was cut by 4 bases, the J end by 7 bases, with 10 bases between. Looked up from germline, CDR1 is LGHDT and CDR2 is YNNKEL (reference sequence). The DNA of the CDR3 is TGTGCCAGCAGCCTTCGGTTTAGTGGCTACACCTTC. Translation: CASSLRFSGYTF.

The rearrangement links TRBV25-1 to TRBJ1-6; the D gene is possibly TRBD1 (6 bases). The germline gives CDR1 MGHDK, CDR2 SYGVNS. V dropped 4 bases and J dropped 5 bases, with 15 bases sitting between them. CDR3 length: 16 amino acids. CDR3 sequence: CASSAFGGADNSPLHF. The CDR3 coding sequence is TGTGCCAGCAGTGCCTTTGGGGGGGCTGATAATTCACCCCTCCACTTT.

The V gene is TRBV24-1, the J gene TRBJ1-5, with TRBD1 matching over 7 bases. Germline-derived CDR1 and CDR2 are KGHDR and SFDVKD. The CDR3 spans 15 residues. The V and J ends lost 0 bases and 5 bases, in that order; junction bases with no gene match: 3. CDR3 region: CATSDLRTGDQPQHF. The CDR3 nucleotides read TGTGCCACCAGTGATTTGAGGACAGGCGATCAGCCCCAGCATTTT.

The chain combines TRBV4-3 with TRBJ1-6, with 7 bases matching TRBD1. V lost 3 bases, J lost 10 bases, and 0 bases stayed unmatched. Germline loops: CDR1 LGHNA, CDR2 YSLEER. This CDR3 contains 12 residues. The chain's CDR3 is CASSQGQSPLHF. CDR3 in DNA: TGCGCCAGCAGCCAGGGACAGTCACCCCTCCACTTT.

This chain joins TRBV29-1 and TRBJ1-1, with unresolved D. The CDR3 spans 13 residues. V shed 3 bases and J shed 0 bases, with 8 bases lying between them. Germline CDR1 SQVTM, CDR2 ANQGSEA. Here the CDR3 reads CSVDTGLNTEAFF. The CDR3 region has the DNA TGCAGCGTTGACACGGGTTTGAACACTGAAGCTTTCTTT.

The CDR3 bases are TGCGCCAGCCGAAGCCGGACAGGGGCCAACATTCAGTACTTC. Its protein is CASRSRTGANIQYF. The chain couples TRBV5-1 to TRBJ2-4, with 9 bases identical to TRBD1. The J segment lost 7 bases and the V segment lost 7 bases, leaving 9 bases of the junction unmatched. The germline V gene encodes CDR1 SGHRS and CDR2 YFSETQ. The CDR3 loop spans 14 amino acids.

The chain employs TRBV20-1 and TRBJ2-1, with D possibly matching TRBD2 (6 bases). The CDR3 runs to 14 residues. CDR1 is DFQATT, CDR2 SNEGSKA, per germline (reference sequence). With 3 bases removed from V and 6 bases from J, the gap between germline ends came to 15 bases. The CDR3 DNA sequence: TGCAGTGCTAGTGGGGTATTCGGGGGCAATGAGCAGTTCTTC. Protein product: CSASGVFGGNEQFF.

This chain connects TRBV13 to TRBJ2-7, with D possibly TRBD2 on 5 matching bases. V dropped 3 bases and J dropped 6 bases, with 18 bases sitting between them. Germline V gene data show CDR1 as PRHDT and CDR2 as FYEKMQ (reference sequence). This CDR3 spans 15 amino acids. The CDR3 sequence: CASSFERANRGEQYF. In DNA, the CDR3 is TGTGCCAGCAGCTTTGAGAGGGCTAATCGTGGCGAGCAGTACTTC.

The chain joins TRBV6-5 to TRBJ2-7, with 7 bases fitting TRBD1. Germline V lookup: CDR1 MNHEY, CDR2 SVGAGI. J was trimmed by 1 base and V by 0 bases; bases with no gene match: 3. The CDR3 has 15 residues. The CDR3, as DNA: TGTGCCAGCAGTTACTCAAGGGGGCAGTCCTACGAGCAGTACTTC. Encoded protein: CASSYSRGQSYEQYF.

The genes are TRBV5-4 and TRBJ2-7, with 10 bases that match TRBD1. Germline trimming cut 5 bases from V and 1 base from J; bases unmatched to any gene: 3. The CDR3 covers 14 residues. The germline CDR1 and CDR2 sequences are SGHNT and YYREEE (reference sequence). This chain's CDR3 is CASSRTGGSYEQYF. The CDR3 nucleotides are TGTGCCAGCAGTCGGACAGGGGGTTCCTACGAGCAGTACTTC.

The chain employs TRBV29-1 and TRBJ1-2; 10 bases align to TRBD1. J lost 8 bases, V lost 5 bases, and 5 bases had no gene match. The length of the CDR3 is 12 residues. The germline gives CDR1 SQVTM, CDR2 ANQGSEA. CDR3 residues: CSVRGQGVGYTF. The CDR3 region has the DNA TGCAGCGTTAGAGGACAGGGGGTCGGCTACACCTTC.

This clone was counted a single time. The chain uses TRBV6-5 and TRBJ1-1; 8 bases are a match to TRBD1. The CDR3 totals 13 residues. Germline CDR1 MNHEY, CDR2 SVGAGI. Trimming at V came to 5 bases and at J to 5 bases, leaving 4 bases not matched to a gene. Here the CDR3 DNA reads TGTGCCAGCAGTCAGGGGGCGCTGACTGAAGCTTTCTTT. This codes for CASSQGALTEAFF.

In its sample, this clone was seen once. The chain has TRBV5-6 and TRBJ2-5; D remains unclear. Germline V gene sequence: CDR1 SGHDT, CDR2 YYEEEE. The CDR3 spans 12 residues. V dropped 0 bases and J dropped 5 bases, with 5 bases sitting between them. CDR3 protein: CASSLARETQYF. DNA for the CDR3: TGTGCCAGCAGCTTGGCCCGGGAGACCCAGTACTTC.

This clone was picked up one time. V usage is TRBV5-1 and J usage is TRBJ1-4, with a possible D match to TRBD1 (6 bases). CDR1 and CDR2 from the germline V gene are SGHRS and YFSETQ. The ends were cut back, 7 bases at V and 4 bases at J, with 11 bases in the middle. The CDR3 runs to 13 residues. The CDR3 sequence: CASAGALNEKLFF. CDR3 DNA sequence: TGCGCCAGCGCGGGGGCCCTTAATGAAAAACTGTTTTTT. The full variable domain, rest sourced from reference TRBV5-1 and TRBJ1-4, is KAGVTQTPRYLIKTRGQQVTLSCSPISGHRSVSWYQQTPGQGLQFLFEYFSETQRNKGNFPGRFSGRQFSNSRSEMNVSTLELGDSALYLCASAGALNEKLFFGSGTQLSVL.

In its sample, this clone was seen a few times. This chain joins TRBV27 and TRBJ1-2; 7 nucleotides line up with TRBD1. V dropped 6 bases and J dropped 5; count of bases not matched to a gene: 15. Germline CDR1 reads MNHEY; CDR2 reads SMNVEV (reference sequence). There are 16 residues in the CDR3. The CDR3 loop is CASSDPGTAWPYGYTF. CDR3 DNA: TGTGCCAGCAGCGATCCCGGGACAGCCTGGCCGTATGGCTACACCTTC.

This clone is a singleton in its sample. The chain combines TRBV2 with TRBJ2-7; D possibly corresponds to TRBD1 (7 bases). The CDR3 spans 16 residues. V lost 6 bases, J lost 1 base, and 19 bases lay in between. The germline V gene has CDR1 SNHLY and CDR2 FYNNEI. CDR3 loop: CASRARQGLPSYEQYF. The CDR3 bases are TGTGCCAGCAGAGCCAGACAGGGACTTCCTTCCTACGAGCAGTACTTC.

This chain links TRBV5-1 with TRBJ1-2; 9 nucleotides agree with TRBD1. From germline, CDR1 is SGHRS and CDR2 YFSETQ. This CDR3 contains 15 residues. With V trimmed by 4 bases and J by 8 bases, 12 bases remained unmatched. CDR3 residues: CASSTIQGADGGYTF. The CDR3 coding sequence is TGCGCCAGCAGCACCATACAGGGGGCCGATGGAGGCTACACCTTC.

The gene calls are TRBV5-4 and TRBJ1-5, with 11 bases that match TRBD1. The V and J ends lost 0 bases and 0 bases, in that order; junction bases with no gene match: 5. CDR3 length: 18 amino acids. CDR1 is SGHNT, CDR2 YYREEE, per germline (reference sequence). For the CDR3, the DNA is TGTGCCAGCAGCTTGGGGGGACAGGGGGACAATAGCAATCAGCCCCAGCATTTT. It encodes CASSLGGQGDNSNQPQHF.

The V gene is TRBV11-2, the J gene TRBJ2-3; D might be TRBD2 (5 bases). Germline CDR1 reads SGHAT; CDR2 reads FQNNGV. V was trimmed by 1 base and J by 4 bases, leaving 12 bases between them. There are 15 residues in the CDR3. This CDR3 is CASSLGAGIADTQYF. The CDR3 region has the DNA TGTGCCAGCAGCTTAGGAGCCGGGATCGCAGATACGCAGTATTTT.

About this clone itself: At one end, the junction sequence differs from germline, possibly due to a read error. The chain's CDR3 is CASSLIEREVSF. CDR3 DNA: TGTGCCAGCAGTTTAATCGAGCGGGAGGTTTCATTC. The rearrangement uses TRBV28 and TRBJ2-7; 9 bases fit TRBD2. The CDR3 runs to 12 residues. CDR1 and CDR2 from the germline V gene are MDHEN and SYDVKM.

This chain links TRBV7-2 with TRBJ1-1; maybe TRBD1 (5 bases). The V end lost 0 bases, the J end lost 7 bases, and 15 bases lay between the germline ends. Germline V gives CDR1 SGHTA, CDR2 FQGNSA. The CDR3 totals 15 residues. The CDR3 DNA follows: TGTGCCAGCAGCTTAGCGCTAACAGGCGGGGGTGAAGCTTTCTTT. Amino acid sequence: CASSLALTGGGEAFF.